The clone carrying this T cell receptor beta chain was detected many times. V shed 1 base and J shed 2 bases, with 12 bases lying between them. The CDR3 is 15 residues long. Germline V gene data show CDR1 as SGHTA and CDR2 as FQGNSA. The data were obtained in a study of regulatory T cells in long-lasting Graves disease. About the study: Persistent cases took antithyroid drugs over 5 years and stayed TSH receptor antibody positive.

Building of the TCR beta libraries involved iRepertoire HTBI primers and Arm-PCR of CDR3 regions. Using its own MiXCR run on the multiplex PCR reads, TCRdb lists one record per CDR3 protein. The profile covers fewer than 400,000 distinct CDR3 sequences, with around a fifth appearing a single time and about 29% taken by the ten largest. Time point given: persistent/refractory GD, antithyroid drugs over 5 years with positive TRAb. PBMC RNA served as the TCR library source. The receptor was derived from a female donor with Graves disease. The material was peripheral blood mononuclear cells (PBMCs), obtained when the disease was refractory, from a patient treated with antithyroid drugs. The V call is TRBV7-2, the J call TRBJ2-7; no clear D gene. For the CDR3, the DNA is TGTGCCAGCAGCTTAGGTGTTAGCCGAACCTACGAGCAGTACTTC. Translated, it gives CASSLGVSRTYEQYF.